This TCR beta chain was sequenced during a study of technical replicates of blood from a few donors. Using immunoSEQ multiplex PCR, the repertoire was profiled, and TCRdb retains in-frame clones only, with some absent. The profile shows tens of thousands of clones, around 97% of them singletons. The CDR3 consists of 13 residues. Germline values: CDR1 SNHLY, CDR2 FYNNEI. V was clipped by 5 bases and J by 6 bases; unmatched bases: 3. Sequencing was done on a sample of T cells isolated from PBMCs. V is TRBV2 and J is TRBJ1-5; 8 bases align to TRBD1. The clonotype comes from a human donor in good health. CDR3 DNA sequence: TGTGCCAGCAGTTCAGGGGGCCTTCAGCCCCAGCATTTT. It translates to CASSSGGLQPQHF.